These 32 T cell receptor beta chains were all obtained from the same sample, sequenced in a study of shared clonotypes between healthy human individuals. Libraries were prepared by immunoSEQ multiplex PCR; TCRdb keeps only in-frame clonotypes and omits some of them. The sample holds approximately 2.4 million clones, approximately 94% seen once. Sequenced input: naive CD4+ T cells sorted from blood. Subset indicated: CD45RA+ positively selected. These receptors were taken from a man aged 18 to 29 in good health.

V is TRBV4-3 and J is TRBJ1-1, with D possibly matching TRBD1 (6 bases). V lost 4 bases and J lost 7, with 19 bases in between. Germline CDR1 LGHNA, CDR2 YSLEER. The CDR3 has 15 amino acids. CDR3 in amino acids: CASSLTRWGASEAFF. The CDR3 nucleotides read TGCGCCAGCAGCCTCACTCGGTGGGGGGCTAGTGAAGCTTTCTTT.

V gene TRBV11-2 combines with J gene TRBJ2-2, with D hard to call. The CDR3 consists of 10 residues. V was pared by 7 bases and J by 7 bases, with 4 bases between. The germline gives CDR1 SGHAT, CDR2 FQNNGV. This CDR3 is CASKGGELFF. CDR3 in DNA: TGTGCCAGCAAGGGCGGGGAGCTGTTTTTT. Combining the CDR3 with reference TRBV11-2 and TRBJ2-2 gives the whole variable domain EAGVAQSPRYKIIEKRQSVAFWCNPISGHATLYWYQQILGQGPKLLIQFQNNGVVDDSQLPKDRFSAERLKGVDSTLKIQPAKLEDSAVYLCASKGGELFFGEGSRLTVL.

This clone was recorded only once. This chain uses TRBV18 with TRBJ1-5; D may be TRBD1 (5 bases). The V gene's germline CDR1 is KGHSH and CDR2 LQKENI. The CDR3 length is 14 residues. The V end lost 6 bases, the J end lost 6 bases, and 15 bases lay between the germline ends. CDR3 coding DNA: TGTGCCAGCTCCCCCGGGGGTCTGGCTCAGCCCCAGCATTTT. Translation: CASSPGGLAQPQHF.

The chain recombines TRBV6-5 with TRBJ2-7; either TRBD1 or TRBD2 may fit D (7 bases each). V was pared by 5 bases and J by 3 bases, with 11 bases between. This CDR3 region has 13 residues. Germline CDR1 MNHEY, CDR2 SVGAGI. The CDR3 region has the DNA TGTGCCAGCAGTCAGGGGGGGCTCTACGAGCAGTACTTC. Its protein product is CASSQGGLYEQYF.

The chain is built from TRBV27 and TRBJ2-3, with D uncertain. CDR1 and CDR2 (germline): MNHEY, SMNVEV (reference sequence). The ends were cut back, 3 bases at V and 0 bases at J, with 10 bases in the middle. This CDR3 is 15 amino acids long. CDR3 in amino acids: CASSFIRKSTDTQYF. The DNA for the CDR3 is TGTGCCAGCAGTTTTATCCGGAAAAGCACAGATACGCAGTATTTT.

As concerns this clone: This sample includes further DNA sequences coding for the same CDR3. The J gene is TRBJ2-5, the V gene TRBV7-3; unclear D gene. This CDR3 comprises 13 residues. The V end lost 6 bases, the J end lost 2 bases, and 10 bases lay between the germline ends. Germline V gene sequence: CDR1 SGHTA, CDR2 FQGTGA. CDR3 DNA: TGTGCCAGCAGTTTGACGGTGCAAGAGACCCAGTACTTC. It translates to CASSLTVQETQYF.

CDR3 protein: CASIKDRVTFF. CDR3 bases: TGTGCCAGCATTAAGGACAGGGTAACTTTCTTT. V usage is TRBV28 and J usage is TRBJ1-1; 8 positions match TRBD1. CDR3 length: 11 residues. Per the germline V gene, CDR1 is MDHEN and CDR2 is SYDVKM. Unmatched junction bases numbered 7, after V lost 7 bases and J lost 12 bases.

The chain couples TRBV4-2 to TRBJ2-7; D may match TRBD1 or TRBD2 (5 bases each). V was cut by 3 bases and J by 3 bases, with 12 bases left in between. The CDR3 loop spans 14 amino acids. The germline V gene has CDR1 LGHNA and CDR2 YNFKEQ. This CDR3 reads CASSQGEAGYEQYF. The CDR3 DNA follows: TGTGCCAGCAGCCAGGGGGAAGCCGGCTACGAGCAGTACTTC.

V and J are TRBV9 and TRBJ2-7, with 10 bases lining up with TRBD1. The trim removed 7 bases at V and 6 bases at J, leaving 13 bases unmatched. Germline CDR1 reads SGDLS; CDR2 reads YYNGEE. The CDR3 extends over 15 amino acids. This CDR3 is CASAKRWDRGPEQYF. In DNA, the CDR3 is TGTGCCAGCGCAAAAAGATGGGACAGGGGTCCCGAGCAGTACTTC.

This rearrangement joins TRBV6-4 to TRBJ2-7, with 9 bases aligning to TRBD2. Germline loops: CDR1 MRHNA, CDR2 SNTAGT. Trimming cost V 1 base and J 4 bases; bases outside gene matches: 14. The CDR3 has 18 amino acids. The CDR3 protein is CASSDFSRAREGPYEQYF. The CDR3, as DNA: TGTGCCAGCAGTGACTTTTCGAGGGCGCGGGAGGGCCCTTACGAGCAGTACTTC.

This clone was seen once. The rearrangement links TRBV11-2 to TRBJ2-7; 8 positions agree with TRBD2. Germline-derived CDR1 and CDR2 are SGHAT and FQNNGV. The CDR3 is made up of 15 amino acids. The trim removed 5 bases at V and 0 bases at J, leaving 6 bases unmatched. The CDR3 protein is CASSPVAGSSYEQYF. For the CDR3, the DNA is TGTGCCAGCAGCCCCGTAGCGGGATCCTCCTACGAGCAGTACTTC.

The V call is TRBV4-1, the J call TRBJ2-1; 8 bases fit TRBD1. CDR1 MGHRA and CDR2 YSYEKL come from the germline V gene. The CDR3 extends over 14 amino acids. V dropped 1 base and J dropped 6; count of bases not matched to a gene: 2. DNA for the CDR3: TGCGCCAGCAGCCAAGTAGACAGGGGCAATGAGCAGTTCTTC. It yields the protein CASSQVDRGNEQFF.

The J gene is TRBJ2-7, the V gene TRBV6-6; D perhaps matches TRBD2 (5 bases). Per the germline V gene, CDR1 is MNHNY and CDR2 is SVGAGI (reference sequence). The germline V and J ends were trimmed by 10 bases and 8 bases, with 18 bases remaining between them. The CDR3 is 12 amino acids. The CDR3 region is CATGDRGLQQYF. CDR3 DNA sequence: TGTGCCACCGGTGACCGTGGACTCCAGCAGTACTTC.

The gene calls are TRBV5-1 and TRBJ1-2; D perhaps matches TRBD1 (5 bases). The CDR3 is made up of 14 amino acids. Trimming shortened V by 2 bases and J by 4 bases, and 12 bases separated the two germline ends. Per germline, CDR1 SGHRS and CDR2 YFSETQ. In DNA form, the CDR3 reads TGCGCCAGCAGCTTCGAGGGGTACGGCTATGGCTACACCTTC. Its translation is CASSFEGYGYGYTF.

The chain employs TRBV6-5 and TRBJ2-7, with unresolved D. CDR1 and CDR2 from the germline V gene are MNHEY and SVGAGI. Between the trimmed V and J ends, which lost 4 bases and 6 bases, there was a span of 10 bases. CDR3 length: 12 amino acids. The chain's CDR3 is CASSLGIGEQYF. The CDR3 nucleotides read TGTGCCAGCAGTTTGGGGATTGGCGAGCAGTACTTC.

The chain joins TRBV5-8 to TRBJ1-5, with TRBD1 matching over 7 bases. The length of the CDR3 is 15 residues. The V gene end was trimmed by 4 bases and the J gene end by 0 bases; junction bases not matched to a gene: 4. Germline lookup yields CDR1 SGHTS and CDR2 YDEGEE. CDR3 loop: CASSPRTGSNQPQHF. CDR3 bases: TGTGCCAGCAGCCCAAGGACAGGTAGCAATCAGCCCCAGCATTTT.

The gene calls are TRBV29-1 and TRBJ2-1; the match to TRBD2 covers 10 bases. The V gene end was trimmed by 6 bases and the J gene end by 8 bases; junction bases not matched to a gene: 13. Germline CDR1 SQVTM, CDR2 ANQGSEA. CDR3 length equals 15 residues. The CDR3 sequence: CSVAPRLAGDHEQFF. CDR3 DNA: TGCAGCGTCGCCCCCCGGCTAGCGGGAGACCATGAGCAGTTCTTC.

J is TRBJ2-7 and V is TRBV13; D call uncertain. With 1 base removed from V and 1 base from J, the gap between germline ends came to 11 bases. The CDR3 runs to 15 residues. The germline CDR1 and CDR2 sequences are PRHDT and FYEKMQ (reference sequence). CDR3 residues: CASSLAPPGSYEQYF. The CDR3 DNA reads TGTGCCAGCAGCTTAGCACCCCCCGGGTCCTACGAGCAGTACTTC.

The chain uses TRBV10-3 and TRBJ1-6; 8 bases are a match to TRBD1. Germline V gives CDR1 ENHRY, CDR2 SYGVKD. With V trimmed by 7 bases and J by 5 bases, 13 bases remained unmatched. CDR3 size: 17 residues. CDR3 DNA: TGTGCCATCAACGACGGGGCAGGGGGCTTAAATAATTCACCCCTCCACTTT. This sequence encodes CAINDGAGGLNNSPLHF.

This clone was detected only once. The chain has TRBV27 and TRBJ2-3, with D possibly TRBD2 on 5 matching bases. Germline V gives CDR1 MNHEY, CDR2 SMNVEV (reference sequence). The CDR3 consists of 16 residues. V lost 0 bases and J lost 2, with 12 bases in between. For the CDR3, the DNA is TGTGCCAGCAGTTTATCATACGGGGAACTCACAGATACGCAGTATTTT. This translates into CASSLSYGELTDTQYF.

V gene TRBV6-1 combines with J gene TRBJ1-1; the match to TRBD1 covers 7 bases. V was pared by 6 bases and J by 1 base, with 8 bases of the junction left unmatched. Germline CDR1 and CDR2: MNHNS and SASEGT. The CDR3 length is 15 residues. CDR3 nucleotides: TGTGCCAGCAGGAAAGACAGGGTAGAGAACACTGAAGCTTTCTTT. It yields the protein CASRKDRVENTEAFF.

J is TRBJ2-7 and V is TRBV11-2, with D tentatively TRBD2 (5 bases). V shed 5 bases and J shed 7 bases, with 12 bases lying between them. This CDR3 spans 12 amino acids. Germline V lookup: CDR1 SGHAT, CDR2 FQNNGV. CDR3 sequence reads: CASSISREEQYF. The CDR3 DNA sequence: TGTGCCAGCAGCATATCGAGGGAGGAGCAGTACTTC.

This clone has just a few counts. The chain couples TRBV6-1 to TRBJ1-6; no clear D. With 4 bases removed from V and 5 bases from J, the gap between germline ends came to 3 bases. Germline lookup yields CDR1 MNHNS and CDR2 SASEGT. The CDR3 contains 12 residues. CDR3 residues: CASSANNSPLHF. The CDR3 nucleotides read TGTGCCAGCAGTGCCAATAATTCACCCCTCCACTTT.

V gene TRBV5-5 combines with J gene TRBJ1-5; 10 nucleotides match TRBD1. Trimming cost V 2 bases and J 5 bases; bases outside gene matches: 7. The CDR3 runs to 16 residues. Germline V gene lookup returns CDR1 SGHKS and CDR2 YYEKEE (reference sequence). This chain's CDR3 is CASSFRQGAVDQPQHF. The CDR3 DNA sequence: TGTGCCAGCAGCTTTCGACAGGGGGCCGTGGATCAGCCCCAGCATTTT.

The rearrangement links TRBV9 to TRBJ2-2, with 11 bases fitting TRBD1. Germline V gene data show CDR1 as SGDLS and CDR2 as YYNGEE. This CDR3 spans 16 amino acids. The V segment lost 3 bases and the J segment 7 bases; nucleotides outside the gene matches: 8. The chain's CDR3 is CASSEHGTGGIGELFF. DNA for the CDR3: TGTGCCAGCAGCGAACACGGGACAGGGGGGATCGGGGAGCTGTTTTTT.

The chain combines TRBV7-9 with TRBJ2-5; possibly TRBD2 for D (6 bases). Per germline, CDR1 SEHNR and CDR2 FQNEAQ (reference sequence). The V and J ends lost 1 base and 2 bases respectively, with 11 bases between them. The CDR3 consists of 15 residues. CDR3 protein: CASSLEVAAQETQYF. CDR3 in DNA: TGTGCCAGCAGCTTAGAAGTAGCGGCACAAGAGACCCAGTACTTC.

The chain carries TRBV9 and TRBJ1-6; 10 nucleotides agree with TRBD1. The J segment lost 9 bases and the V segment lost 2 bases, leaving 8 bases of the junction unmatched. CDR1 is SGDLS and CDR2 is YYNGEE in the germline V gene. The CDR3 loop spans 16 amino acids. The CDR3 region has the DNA TGTGCCAGCAGCGTGACTCCGGGACAGGGGACTTCACCCCTCCACTTT. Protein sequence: CASSVTPGQGTSPLHF.

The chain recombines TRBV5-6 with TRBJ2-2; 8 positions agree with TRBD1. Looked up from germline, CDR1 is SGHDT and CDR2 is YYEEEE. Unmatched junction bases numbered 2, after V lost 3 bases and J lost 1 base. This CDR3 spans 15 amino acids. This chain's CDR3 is CASSWDRRNTGELFF. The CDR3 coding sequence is TGTGCCAGCAGCTGGGACAGGAGGAACACCGGGGAGCTGTTTTTT.

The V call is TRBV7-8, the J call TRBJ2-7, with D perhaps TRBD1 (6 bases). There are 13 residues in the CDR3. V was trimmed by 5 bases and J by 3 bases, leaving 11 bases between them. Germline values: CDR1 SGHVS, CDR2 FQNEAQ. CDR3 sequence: CASSPTGLYEQYF. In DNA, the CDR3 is TGTGCCAGCAGCCCTACAGGGCTCTACGAGCAGTACTTC.

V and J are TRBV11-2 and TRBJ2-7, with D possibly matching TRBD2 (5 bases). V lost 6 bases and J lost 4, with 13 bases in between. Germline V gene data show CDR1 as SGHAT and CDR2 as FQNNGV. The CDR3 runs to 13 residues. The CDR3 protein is CASSVEAEYEQYF. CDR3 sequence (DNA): TGTGCCAGCAGTGTTGAAGCGGAGTACGAGCAGTACTTC.

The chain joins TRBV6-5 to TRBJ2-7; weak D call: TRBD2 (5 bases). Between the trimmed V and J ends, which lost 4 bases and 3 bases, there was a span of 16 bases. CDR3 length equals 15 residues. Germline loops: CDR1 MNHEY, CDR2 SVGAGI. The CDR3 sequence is CASSLYPGLYYEQYF. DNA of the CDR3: TGTGCCAGCAGTTTGTATCCCGGACTTTACTACGAGCAGTACTTC.

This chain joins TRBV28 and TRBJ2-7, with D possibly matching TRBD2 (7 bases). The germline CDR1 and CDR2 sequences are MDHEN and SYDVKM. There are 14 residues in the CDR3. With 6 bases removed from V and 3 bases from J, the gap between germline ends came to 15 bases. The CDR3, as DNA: TGTGCCAGCAGCCCGACCGGGGGGCTCTACGAGCAGTACTTC. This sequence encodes CASSPTGGLYEQYF.